Sequencing of this T cell receptor (beta chain) was carried out in a study of T cells in Graves' hyperthyroidism and ophthalmopathy. Study in general: Once the initial diagnosis was made, peripheral blood was obtained before any treatment.

In its sample, this clonotype was seen many times. V shed 6 bases, J shed 7 bases, and the junction held 12 bases outside the gene matches. Germline CDR1 DFQATT, CDR2 SNEGSKA (reference sequence). The CDR3 extends over 15 amino acids. Clinical Activity Scores of at least 3, NOSPECS grades of at least 4 and durations under 3 months characterized ophthalmopathy patients. Patients having uncontrolled infection, another autoimmune disease, pregnancy or lactation were not included. Fresh peripheral blood, around 9.3 ml, was the source of the PBMCs. Amplification of TCR beta CDR3 regions used RNA as the template. During a first-round RT-PCR of the TCR CDR3, the HTBI primer set was used. One entry per CDR3 protein results from TCRdb running MiXCR on the multiplex PCR reads. The sample includes hundreds of thousands of distinct CDR3 sequences, roughly 15% seen only once; the top ten take about 29%.

This chain links TRBV20-1 with TRBJ1-4, with 9 bases that match TRBD1. The TCR originated in a woman younger than 30 with Graves' ophthalmopathy. Sequencing was carried out using blood. This CDR3 is CSAHDTDRGGEKLFF. CDR3 nucleotide sequence: TGCAGTGCCCATGATACGGACAGGGGAGGTGAAAAACTGTTTTTT.